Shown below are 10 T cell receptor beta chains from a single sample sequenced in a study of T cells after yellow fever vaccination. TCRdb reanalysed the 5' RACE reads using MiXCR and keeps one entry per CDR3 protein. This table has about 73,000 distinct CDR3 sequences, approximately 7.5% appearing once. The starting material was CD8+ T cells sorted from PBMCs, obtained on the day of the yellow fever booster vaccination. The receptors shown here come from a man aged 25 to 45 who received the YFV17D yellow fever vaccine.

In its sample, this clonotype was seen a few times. The CDR3 nucleotides are TGTGCCAGCAGTACTCCAGCAGACTCCACCGGGGAGCTGTTTTTT. Its translation: CASSTPADSTGELFF. The rearrangement links TRBV27 to TRBJ2-2; no definite D call. Germline V gives CDR1 MNHEY, CDR2 SMNVEV (reference sequence). Deletions cut 5 bases from V and 4 bases from J, with 14 bases between. The CDR3 length is 15 residues.

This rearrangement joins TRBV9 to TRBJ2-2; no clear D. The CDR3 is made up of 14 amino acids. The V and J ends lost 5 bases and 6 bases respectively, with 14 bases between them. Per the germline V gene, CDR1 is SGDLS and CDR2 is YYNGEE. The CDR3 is CASRASALPGELFF. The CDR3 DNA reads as TGTGCCAGCAGAGCTTCAGCCCTCCCCGGGGAGCTGTTTTTT. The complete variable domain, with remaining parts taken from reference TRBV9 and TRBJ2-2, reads DSGVTQTPKHLITATGQRVTLRCSPRSGDLSVYWYQQSLDQGLQFLIQYYNGEERAKGNILERFSAQQFPDLHSELNLSSLELGDSALYFCASRASALPGELFFGEGSRLTVL.

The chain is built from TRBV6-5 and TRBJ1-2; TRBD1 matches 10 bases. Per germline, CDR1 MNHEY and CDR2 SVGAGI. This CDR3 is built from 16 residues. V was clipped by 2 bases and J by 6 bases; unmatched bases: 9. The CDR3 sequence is CASSYSRTGGFNGYTF. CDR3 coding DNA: TGTGCCAGCAGTTACAGCCGGACAGGGGGTTTCAATGGCTACACCTTC.

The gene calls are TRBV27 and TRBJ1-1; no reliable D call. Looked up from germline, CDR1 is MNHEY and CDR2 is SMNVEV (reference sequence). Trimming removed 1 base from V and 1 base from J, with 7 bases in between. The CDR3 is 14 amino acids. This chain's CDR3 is CASSLFSENTEAFF. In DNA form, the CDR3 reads TGTGCCAGCAGTTTATTTTCAGAGAACACTGAAGCTTTCTTT.

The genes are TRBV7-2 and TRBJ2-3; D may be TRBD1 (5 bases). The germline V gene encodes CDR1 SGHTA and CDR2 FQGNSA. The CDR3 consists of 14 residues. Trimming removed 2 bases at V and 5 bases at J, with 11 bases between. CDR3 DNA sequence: TGTGCCAGCAGCTTACAGGGCACCCAAGATACGCAGTATTTT. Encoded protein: CASSLQGTQDTQYF. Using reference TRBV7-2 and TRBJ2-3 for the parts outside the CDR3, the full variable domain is GAGVSQSPSNKVTEKGKDVELRCDPISGHTALYWYRQSLGQGLEFLIYFQGNSAPDKSGLPSDRFSAERTGGSVSTLTIQRTQQEDSAVYLCASSLQGTQDTQYFGPGTRLTVL.

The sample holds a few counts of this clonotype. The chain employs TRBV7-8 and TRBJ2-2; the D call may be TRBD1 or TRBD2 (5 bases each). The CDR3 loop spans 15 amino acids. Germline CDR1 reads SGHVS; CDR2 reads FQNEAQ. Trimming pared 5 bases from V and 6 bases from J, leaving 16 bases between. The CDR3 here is CASSPGPAGPGELFF. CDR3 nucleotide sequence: TGTGCCAGCAGCCCGGGACCGGCCGGGCCCGGGGAGCTGTTTTTT.

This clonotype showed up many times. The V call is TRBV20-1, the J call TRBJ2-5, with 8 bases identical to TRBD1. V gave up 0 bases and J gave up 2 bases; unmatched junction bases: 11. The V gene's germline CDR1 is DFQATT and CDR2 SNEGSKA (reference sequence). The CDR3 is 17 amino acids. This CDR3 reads CSARDSGGRDPQETQYF. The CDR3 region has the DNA TGCAGTGCTAGAGATTCAGGGGGCAGGGACCCTCAAGAGACCCAGTACTTC.

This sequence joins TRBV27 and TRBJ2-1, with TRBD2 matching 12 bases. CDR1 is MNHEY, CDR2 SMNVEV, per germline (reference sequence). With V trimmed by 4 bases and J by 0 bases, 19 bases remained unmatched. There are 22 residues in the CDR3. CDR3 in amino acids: CASSSTSGSNGGSLGSYNEQFF. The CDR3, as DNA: TGTGCCAGCAGTTCGACTAGCGGGAGTAATGGGGGGAGTTTGGGCTCCTACAATGAGCAGTTCTTC.

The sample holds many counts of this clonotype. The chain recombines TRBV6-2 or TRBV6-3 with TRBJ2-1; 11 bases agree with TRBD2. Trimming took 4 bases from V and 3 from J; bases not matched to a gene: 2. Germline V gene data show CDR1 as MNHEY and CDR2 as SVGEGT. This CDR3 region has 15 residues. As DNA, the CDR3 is TGTGCCAGCAGTTTTCTAGCGGGAGGCTACAATGAGCAGTTCTTC. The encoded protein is CASSFLAGGYNEQFF.

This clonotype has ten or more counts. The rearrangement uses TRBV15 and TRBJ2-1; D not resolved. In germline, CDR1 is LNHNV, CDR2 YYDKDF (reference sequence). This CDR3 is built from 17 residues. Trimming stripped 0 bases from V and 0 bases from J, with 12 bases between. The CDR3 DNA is TGTGCCACCAGCAGAGAGGGAAGGGAAAGCTCCTACAATGAGCAGTTCTTC. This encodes CATSREGRESSYNEQFF.